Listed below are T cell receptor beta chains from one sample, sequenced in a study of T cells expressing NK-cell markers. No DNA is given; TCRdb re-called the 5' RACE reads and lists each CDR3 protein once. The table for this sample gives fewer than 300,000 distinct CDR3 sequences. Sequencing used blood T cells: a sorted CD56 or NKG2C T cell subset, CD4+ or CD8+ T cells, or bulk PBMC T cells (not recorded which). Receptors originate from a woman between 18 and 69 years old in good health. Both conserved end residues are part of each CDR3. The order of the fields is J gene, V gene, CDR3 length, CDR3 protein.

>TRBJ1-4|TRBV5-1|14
CASSLEDRDEKLFF
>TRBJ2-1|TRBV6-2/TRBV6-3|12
CASSLGDSKQFF
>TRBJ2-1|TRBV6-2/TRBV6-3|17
CASSYSSLAGVYNEQFF
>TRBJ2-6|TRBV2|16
CASSAPRGSGANVLTF
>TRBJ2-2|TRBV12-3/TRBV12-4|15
CASSLRGGPGGELFF
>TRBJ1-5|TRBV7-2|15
CASSLQQGSNQPQHF
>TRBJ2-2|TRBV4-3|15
CASTSGLAGAGELFF
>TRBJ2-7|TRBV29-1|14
CSVAPDRGTYEQYF
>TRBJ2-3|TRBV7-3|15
CASSLSSARTDTQYF
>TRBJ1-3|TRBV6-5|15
CASSYSTGLGNTIYF
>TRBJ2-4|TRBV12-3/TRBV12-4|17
CASSSGGTPNYRNIQYF
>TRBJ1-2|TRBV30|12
CACQPWDSGYTF
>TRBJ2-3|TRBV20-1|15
CSASGAGGSTDTQYF
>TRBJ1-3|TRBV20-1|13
CSASQGTGNTIYF
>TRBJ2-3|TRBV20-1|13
CSAGTPPTDTQYF
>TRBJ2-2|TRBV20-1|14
CSARDLSYTGELFF
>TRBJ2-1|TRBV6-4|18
CASSRKRGTSGSLNEQFF
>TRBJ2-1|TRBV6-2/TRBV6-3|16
CASSYGGLPGNNEQFF
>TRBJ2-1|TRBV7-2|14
CASSLRSLYNEQFF